This T cell receptor beta chain is from a study of blood T cell repertoires in COVID-19. Study-level background: COVID-19 samples collected from the United States, Italy and Spain covered acute and convalescent phases. PBMCs, B-cell-depleted T cells, or T cells were the source of the cDNA or gDNA that made up the material.

Clones were sequenced by immunoSEQ multiplex PCR, and TCRdb holds only the in-frame ones, with some missing. Of 200,000 to 300,000 clones in the sample, around 87% were seen once. Enrollment of patients from Seattle took place during active infection, with longitudinal follow-up. This TCR came from a woman in her sixties or seventies with COVID-19, enrolled during active disease. Sequencing was done on a sample of peripheral blood.

CDR3 region: CAWSVEGLGAEAFF. The CDR3 coding sequence is TGTGCCTGGAGTGTAGAGGGACTAGGGGCTGAAGCTTTCTTT. This rearrangement joins TRBV30 to TRBJ1-1; weak D call: TRBD1 (5 bases). Trimming took 0 bases from V and 6 from J, leaving 14 bases between them. The length of the CDR3 is 14 residues. CDR1 and CDR2 (germline): GTSNPN, SVGIG (reference sequence).